The source of this TCR beta chain is a study of T-cell reconstitution after alpha-beta-depleted transplantation in children. CDR3 size: 15 residues. Trimming removed 5 bases from V and 5 bases from J, with 15 bases in between. Germline CDR1 reads LNHNV; CDR2 reads YYDKDF (reference sequence). Unique molecular identifiers were incorporated when the TCRbeta library was constructed. TCRdb reanalysed the PCR reads using MiXCR and keeps one entry per CDR3 protein. The sample has 98,000 or so distinct CDR3 sequences; more than 20% are singletons. The chain couples TRBV15 to TRBJ2-2, with unresolved D. The sequence came from a boy younger than 10 with acute lymphoblastic leukemia, due to receive a stem cell transplant. The material sequenced was PBMCs, taken before TCRalphabeta/CD19-depleted stem cell transplant. The CDR3 coding sequence is TGTGCCACCAGCCTCGAGCAGGCGATAACCGGGGAGCTGTTTTTT. It codes for CATSLEQAITGELFF.